This entry concerns a single TCR beta chain. Antigen specificity is unknown. These data come from a study of vaccination effects on CD4 cells after COVID-19. The CDR3 contains 14 residues. Germline lookup yields CDR1 MNHEY and CDR2 SVGAGI. V dropped 5 bases and J dropped 2 bases, with 13 bases sitting between them. ViraFEST used viral peptide pools to expand antigen-specific CD4+ T cells before sequencing. The culture ran for 10 days, and then CD4+ T cells were isolated. The vaccine recipients had no prior SARS-CoV-2 infection, with negative nucleocapsid antibodies. Cultivation was performed at a few million PBMC per well with 10 IU/ml IL-2 and roughly 9.9 ug/ml peptides added. Assay used: immunoSEQ multiplex PCR; TCRdb lists only in-frame clones, some missing. The data contain approximately 30,000 clones, 65% to 75% of them singletons.

The V gene is TRBV6-5, the J gene TRBJ2-7; perhaps TRBD2 as D (6 bases). This TCR came from a human donor who received a COVID-19 vaccine. The sequencing used CD4+ T cells from PBMCs cultured with SARS-CoV-2 spike peptides, collected before COVID-19 vaccination. In nucleotides, the CDR3 is TGTGCCAGCAGTCCCGGACCGGGAGCCTACGAGCAGTACTTC. This codes for CASSPGPGAYEQYF.